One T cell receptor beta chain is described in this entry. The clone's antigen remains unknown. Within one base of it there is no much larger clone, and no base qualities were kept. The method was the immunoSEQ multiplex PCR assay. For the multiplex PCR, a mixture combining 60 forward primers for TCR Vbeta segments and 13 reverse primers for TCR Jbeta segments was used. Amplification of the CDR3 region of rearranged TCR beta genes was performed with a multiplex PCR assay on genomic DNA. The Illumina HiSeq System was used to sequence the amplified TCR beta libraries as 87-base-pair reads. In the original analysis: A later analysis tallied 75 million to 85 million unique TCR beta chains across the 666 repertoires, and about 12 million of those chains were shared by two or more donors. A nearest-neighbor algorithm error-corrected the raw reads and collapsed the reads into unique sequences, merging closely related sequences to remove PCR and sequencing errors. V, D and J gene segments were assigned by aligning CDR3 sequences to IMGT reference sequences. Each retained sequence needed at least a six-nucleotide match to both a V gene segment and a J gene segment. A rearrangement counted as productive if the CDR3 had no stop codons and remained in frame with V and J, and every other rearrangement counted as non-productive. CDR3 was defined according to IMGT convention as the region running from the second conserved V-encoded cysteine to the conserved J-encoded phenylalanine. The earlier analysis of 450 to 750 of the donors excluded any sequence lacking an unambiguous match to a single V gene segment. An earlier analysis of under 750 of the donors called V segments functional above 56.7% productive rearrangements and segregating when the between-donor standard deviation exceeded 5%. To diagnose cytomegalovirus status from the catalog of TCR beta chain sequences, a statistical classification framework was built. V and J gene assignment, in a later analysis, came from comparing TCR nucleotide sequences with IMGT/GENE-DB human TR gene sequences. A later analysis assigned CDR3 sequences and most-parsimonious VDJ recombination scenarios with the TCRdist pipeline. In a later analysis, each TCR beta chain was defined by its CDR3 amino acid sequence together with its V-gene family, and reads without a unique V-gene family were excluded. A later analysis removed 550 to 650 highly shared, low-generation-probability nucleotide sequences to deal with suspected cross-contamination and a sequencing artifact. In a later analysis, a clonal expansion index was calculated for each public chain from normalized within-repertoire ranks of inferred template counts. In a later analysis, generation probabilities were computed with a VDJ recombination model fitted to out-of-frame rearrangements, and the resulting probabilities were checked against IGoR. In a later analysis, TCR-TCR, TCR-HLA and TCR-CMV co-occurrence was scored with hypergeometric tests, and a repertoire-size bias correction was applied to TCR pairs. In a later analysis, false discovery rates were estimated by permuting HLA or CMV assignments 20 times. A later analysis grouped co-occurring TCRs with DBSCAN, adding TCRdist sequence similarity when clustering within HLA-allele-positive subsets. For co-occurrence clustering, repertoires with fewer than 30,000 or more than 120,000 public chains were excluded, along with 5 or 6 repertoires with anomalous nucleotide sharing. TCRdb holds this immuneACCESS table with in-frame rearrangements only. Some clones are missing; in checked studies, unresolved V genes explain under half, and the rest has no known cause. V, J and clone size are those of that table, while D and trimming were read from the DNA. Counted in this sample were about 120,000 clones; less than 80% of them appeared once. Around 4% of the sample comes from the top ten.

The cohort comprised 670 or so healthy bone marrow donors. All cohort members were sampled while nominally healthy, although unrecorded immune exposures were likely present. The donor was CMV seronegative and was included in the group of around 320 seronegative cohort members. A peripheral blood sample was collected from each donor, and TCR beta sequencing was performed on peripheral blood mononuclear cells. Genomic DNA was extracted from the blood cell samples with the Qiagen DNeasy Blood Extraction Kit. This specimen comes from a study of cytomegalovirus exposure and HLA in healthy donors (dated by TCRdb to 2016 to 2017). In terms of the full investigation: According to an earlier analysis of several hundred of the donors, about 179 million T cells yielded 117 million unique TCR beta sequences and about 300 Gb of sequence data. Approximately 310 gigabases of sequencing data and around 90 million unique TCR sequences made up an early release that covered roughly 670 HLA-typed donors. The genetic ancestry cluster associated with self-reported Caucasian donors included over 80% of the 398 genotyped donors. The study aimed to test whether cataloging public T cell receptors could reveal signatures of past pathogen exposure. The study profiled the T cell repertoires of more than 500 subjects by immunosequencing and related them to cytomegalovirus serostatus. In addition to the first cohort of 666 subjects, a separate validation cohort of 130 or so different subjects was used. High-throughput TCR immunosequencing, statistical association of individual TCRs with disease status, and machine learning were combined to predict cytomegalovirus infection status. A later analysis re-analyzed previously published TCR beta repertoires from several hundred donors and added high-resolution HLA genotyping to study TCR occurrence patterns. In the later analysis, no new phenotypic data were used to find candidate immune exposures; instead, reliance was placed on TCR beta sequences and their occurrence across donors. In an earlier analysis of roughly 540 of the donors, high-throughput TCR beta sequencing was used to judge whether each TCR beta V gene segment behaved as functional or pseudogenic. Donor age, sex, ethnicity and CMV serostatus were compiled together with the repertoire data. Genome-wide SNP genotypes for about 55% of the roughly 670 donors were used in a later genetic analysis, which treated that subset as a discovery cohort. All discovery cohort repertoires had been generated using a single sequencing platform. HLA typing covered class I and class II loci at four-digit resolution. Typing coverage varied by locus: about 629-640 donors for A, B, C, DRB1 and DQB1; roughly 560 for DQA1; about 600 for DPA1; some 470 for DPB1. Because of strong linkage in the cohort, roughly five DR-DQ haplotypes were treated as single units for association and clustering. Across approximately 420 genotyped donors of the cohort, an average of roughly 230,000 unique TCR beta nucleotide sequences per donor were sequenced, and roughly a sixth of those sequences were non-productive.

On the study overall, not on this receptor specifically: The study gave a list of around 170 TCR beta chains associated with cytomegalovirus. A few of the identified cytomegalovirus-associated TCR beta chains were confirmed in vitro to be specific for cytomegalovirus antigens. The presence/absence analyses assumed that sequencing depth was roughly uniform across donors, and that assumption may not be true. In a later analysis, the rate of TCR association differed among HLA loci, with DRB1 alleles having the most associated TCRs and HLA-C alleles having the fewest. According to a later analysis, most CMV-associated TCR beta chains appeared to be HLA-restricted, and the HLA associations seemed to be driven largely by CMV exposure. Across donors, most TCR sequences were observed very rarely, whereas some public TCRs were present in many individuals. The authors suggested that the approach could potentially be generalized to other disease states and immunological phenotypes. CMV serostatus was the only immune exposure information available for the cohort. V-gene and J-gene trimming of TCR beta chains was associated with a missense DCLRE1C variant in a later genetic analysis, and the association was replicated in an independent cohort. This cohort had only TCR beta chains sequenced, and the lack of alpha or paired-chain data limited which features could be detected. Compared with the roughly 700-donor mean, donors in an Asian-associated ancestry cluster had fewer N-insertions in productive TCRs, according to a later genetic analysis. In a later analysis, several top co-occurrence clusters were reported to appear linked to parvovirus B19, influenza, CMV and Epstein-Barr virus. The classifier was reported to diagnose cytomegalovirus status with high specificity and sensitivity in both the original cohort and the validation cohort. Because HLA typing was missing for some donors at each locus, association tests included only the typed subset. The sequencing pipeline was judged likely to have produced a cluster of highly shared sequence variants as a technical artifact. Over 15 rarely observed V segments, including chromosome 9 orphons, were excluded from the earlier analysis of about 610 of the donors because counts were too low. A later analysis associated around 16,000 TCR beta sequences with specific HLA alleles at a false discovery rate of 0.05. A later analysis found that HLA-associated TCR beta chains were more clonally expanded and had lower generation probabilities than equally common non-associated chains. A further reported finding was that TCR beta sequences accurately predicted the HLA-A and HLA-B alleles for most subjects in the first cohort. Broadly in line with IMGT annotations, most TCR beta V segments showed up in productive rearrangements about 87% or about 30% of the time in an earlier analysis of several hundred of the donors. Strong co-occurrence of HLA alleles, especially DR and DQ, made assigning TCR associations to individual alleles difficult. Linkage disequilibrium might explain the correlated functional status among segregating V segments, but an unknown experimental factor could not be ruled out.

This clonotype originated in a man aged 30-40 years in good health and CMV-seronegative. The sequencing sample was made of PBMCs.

The bases read TGTGCCTGGAAACTAGCGGGGGCCCCTTACAATGAGCAGTTCTTC. It translates as CAWKLAGAPYNEQFF. This chain is built from TRBV30 and TRBJ2-1, with 11 middle bases fitting TRBD2. Compared with germline, V lacks 4 bases and J lacks 4 bases; bases without a gene match: 6. The CDR3 contains 15 residues, cysteine and phenylalanine counted. Just CDR3 DNA is preserved here, 45 bases in frame from base 1. The germline V gene encodes CDR1 GTSNPN and CDR2 SVGIG (reference sequence).